Each of the 10 T cell receptor beta chains below was sequenced from the same sample in a study of shared clonotypes between healthy human individuals. Measured with immunoSEQ multiplex PCR; TCRdb has only the in-frame clones, and not every one. The sample holds around 440,000 clones, 70% to 80% seen once. The sequencing input was PBMCs. The receptors stem from a woman in her forties in good health. Some clones in this sample may be carry-over from other donors' samples.

The chain carries TRBV28 and TRBJ1-2, with D possibly matching TRBD1 (5 bases). Germline loops: CDR1 MDHEN, CDR2 SYDVKM. V was cut by 10 bases and J by 0 bases, with 15 bases left in between. The CDR3 covers 14 residues. The CDR3 here is CATRGTDANYGYTF. CDR3 nucleotides: TGTGCCACCCGGGGGACGGATGCTAACTATGGCTACACCTTC.

The DNA for the CDR3 is TGCAGCGTGGTAGGGACAGCCGTTCATGGCTACACCTTC. Protein product: CSVVGTAVHGYTF. This chain links TRBV29-1 with TRBJ1-2; 7 bases align to TRBD1. The trim removed 6 bases at V and 6 bases at J, leaving 10 bases unmatched. Germline V lookup: CDR1 SQVTM, CDR2 ANQGSEA. The CDR3 runs 13 residues.

The chain has TRBV5-1 and TRBJ2-7; D tentatively fits TRBD1 or TRBD2 (7 bases each). This CDR3 is 14 amino acids long. The V and J ends lost 4 bases and 3 bases respectively, with 14 bases between them. From germline, CDR1 is SGHRS and CDR2 YFSETQ. The CDR3 coding sequence is TGCGCCAGCAGCGACCAGGGGGGGAACTACGAGCAGTACTTC. It specifies CASSDQGGNYEQYF.

CDR3 in amino acids: CASRTGQTTYNEQFF. CDR3 in DNA: TGTGCCAGCAGGACAGGCCAAACCACCTACAATGAGCAGTTCTTC. V gene TRBV2 combines with J gene TRBJ2-1; weak D call: TRBD1 (6 bases). CDR1 is SNHLY and CDR2 is FYNNEI in the germline V gene. This CDR3 comprises 15 residues. V shed 6 bases and J shed 2 bases, with 14 bases lying between them. Full variable domain (outside the CDR3, taken from reference TRBV2 and TRBJ2-1): EPEVTQTPSHQVTQMGQEVILRCVPISNHLYFYWYRQILGQKVEFLVSFYNNEISEKSEIFDDQFSVERPDGSNFTLKIRSTKLEDSAMYFCASRTGQTTYNEQFFGPGTRLTVL.

The chain is built from TRBV7-2 and TRBJ2-3; D not certain. From germline, CDR1 is SGHTA and CDR2 FQGNSA. The CDR3 is made up of 11 amino acids. V lost 6 bases and J 5 bases, leaving 6 bases between the germline ends. The CDR3, as DNA: TGTGCCAGCAGGGTGGGAGATACGCAGTATTTT. This codes for CASRVGDTQYF.

Turning to this clone: A far larger clone lies a single base away; this is likely a read error. V usage is TRBV27 and J usage is TRBJ1-2, with D possibly being TRBD1 (5 bases). V was trimmed by 0 bases and J by 4 bases, leaving 6 bases between them. CDR1 and CDR2 from the germline V gene are MNHEY and SMNVEV (reference sequence). The CDR3 is made up of 13 amino acids. The CDR3 DNA is TGTGCCAGCAGTTTATCGGGGGTCTATGGCTACACCTTC. Protein: CASSLSGVYGYTF.

Worth noting for this clone: Other DNA sequences in the same sample also yield this CDR3. The chain combines TRBV5-1 with TRBJ2-7; 8 nucleotides match TRBD1. Germline-derived CDR1 and CDR2 are SGHRS and YFSETQ. Unmatched junction bases numbered 4, after V lost 0 bases and J lost 2 bases. The CDR3 has 15 residues. The CDR3 nucleotides read TGCGCCAGCAGCTTGGGACAGGGGAGCCCCTACGAGCAGTACTTC. Translation: CASSLGQGSPYEQYF.

This clone was recorded many times. The CDR3 region is CASSPDRGLPTGELFF. CDR3 coding DNA: TGTGCCAGCAGCCCGGACAGGGGGCTTCCCACCGGGGAGCTGTTTTTT. The chain carries TRBV28 and TRBJ2-2; 11 positions agree with TRBD1. In germline, CDR1 is MDHEN, CDR2 SYDVKM. CDR3 length equals 16 residues. V was pared by 6 bases and J by 4 bases, with 7 bases of the junction left unmatched.

The chain uses TRBV5-1 and TRBJ2-7; 8 positions match TRBD2. Per the germline V gene, CDR1 is SGHRS and CDR2 is YFSETQ. The V gene end was trimmed by 3 bases and the J gene end by 4 bases; junction bases not matched to a gene: 9. The CDR3 sequence is 15 residues long. The CDR3: CASSSVAGTSYEQYF. The DNA of the CDR3 is TGCGCCAGCAGCTCCGTAGCGGGGACCTCGTACGAGCAGTACTTC.

J is TRBJ1-1 and V is TRBV7-2; unclear D gene. Trimming cost V 1 base and J 5 bases, with 11 bases left between them. The CDR3 has 14 residues. The V gene's germline CDR1 is SGHTA and CDR2 FQGNSA. The CDR3 sequence is CASSLDWGSTEAFF. Written as DNA, the CDR3 is TGTGCCAGCAGCTTAGACTGGGGTAGTACTGAAGCTTTCTTT.